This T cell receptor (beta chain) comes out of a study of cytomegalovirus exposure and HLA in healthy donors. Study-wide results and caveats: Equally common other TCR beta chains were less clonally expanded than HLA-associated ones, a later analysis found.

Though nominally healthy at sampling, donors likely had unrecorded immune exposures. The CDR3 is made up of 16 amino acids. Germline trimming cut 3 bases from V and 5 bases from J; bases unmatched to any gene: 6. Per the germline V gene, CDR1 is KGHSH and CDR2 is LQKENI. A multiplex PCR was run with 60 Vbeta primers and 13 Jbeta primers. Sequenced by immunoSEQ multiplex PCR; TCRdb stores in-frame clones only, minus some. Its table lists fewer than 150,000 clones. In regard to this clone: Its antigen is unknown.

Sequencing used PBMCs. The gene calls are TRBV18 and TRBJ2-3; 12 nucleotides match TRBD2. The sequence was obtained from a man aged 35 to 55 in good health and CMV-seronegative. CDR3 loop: CASSPWTSGVGDTQYF. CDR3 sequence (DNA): TGTGCCAGCTCACCCTGGACTAGCGGGGTCGGAGATACGCAGTATTTT. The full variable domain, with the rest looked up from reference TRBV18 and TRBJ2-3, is NAGVMQNPRHLVRRRGQEARLRCSPMKGHSHVYWYRQLPEEGLKFMVYLQKENIIDESGMPKERFSAEFPKEGPSILRIQQVVRGDSAAYFCASSPWTSGVGDTQYFGPGTRLTVL.